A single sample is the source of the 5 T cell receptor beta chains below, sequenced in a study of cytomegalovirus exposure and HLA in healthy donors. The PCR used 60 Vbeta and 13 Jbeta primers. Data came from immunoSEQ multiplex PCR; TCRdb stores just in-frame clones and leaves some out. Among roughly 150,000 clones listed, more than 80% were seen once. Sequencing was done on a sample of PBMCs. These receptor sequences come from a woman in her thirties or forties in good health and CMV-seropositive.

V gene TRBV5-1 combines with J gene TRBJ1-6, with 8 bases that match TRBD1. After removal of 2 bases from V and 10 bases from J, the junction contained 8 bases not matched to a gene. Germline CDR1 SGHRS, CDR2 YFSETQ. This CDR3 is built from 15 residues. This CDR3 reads CASSLGGQVYSPLHF. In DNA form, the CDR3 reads TGCGCCAGCAGCTTAGGGGGACAGGTGTACTCACCCCTCCACTTT.

The CDR3 region is CASSSASRGKPPLHF. The CDR3 nucleotides are TGTGCCAGCAGTTCGGCCTCCCGGGGAAAACCACCCCTCCACTTT. V usage is TRBV28 and J usage is TRBJ1-6; D ambiguous. Germline V gene lookup returns CDR1 MDHEN and CDR2 SYDVKM. This CDR3 contains 15 residues. Trimming took off 4 bases at V and 11 bases at J, with 18 bases between the two ends.

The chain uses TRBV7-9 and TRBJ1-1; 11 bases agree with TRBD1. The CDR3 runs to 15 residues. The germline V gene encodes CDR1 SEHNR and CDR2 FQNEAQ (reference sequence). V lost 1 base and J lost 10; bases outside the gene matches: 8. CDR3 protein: CASSLEGTGGGRAFF. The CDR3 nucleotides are TGTGCCAGCAGCTTAGAGGGGACAGGGGGTGGAAGAGCTTTCTTT.

CDR3 region: CASALESRAQYF. CDR3 DNA sequence: TGTGCTAGTGCCCTCGAATCCCGGGCCCAGTACTTC. The chain combines TRBV12-5 with TRBJ2-5; no firm D call. V was pared by 7 bases and J by 9 bases, with 15 bases between. The CDR3 is 12 residues long. Germline V lookup: CDR1 LGHNT, CDR2 FRNRAP. Based on the CDR3 plus reference TRBV12-5 and TRBJ2-5, the full variable domain is DARVTQTPRHKVTEMGQEVTMRCQPILGHNTVFWYRQTMMQGLELLAYFRNRAPLDDSGMPKDRFSAEMPDATLATLKIQPSEPRDSAVYFCASALESRAQYFGPGTRLLVL.

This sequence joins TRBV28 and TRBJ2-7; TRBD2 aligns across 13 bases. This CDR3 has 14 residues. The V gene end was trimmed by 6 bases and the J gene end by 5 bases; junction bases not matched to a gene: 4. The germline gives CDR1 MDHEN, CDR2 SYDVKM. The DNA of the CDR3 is TGTGCCAGCAGGGGACTAGCGGGAATCAACGAGCAGTACTTC. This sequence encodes CASRGLAGINEQYF.